Sequencing of this T cell receptor (beta chain) was carried out in a study of blood T cell repertoires in COVID-19. Study overall: Samples taken during acute and convalescent COVID-19 were collected in the United States, Italy and Spain.

The CDR3 loop spans 14 amino acids. Germline CDR1 reads SGHTA; CDR2 reads FQGNSA. The V end lost 0 bases, the J end lost 3 bases, and 8 bases lay between the germline ends. This clone was seen only once. This same CDR3 is encoded by further DNA sequences in the sample. Seattle researchers signed up patients amid active infection and tracked them longitudinally. Authors' methods: Amplification of reference gene primers provided the estimated nucleated cell counts. The repertoire was sequenced with immunoSEQ multiplex PCR; TCRdb's copy has only in-frame clones and lacks some. V and J calls and clone size follow that table, whereas D and trimming were derived from the DNA. The sample has hundreds of thousands of clones; nearly 90% are singletons.

The sample was peripheral blood. This TCR derives from a woman aged 40 to 55 with COVID-19, enrolled during active disease. The chain uses TRBV7-2 and TRBJ1-2; possibly TRBD1 for D (5 bases). CDR3 nucleotides: TGTGCCAGCAGCTTAGCGCGCAGGGACTATGGCTACACCTTC. Protein: CASSLARRDYGYTF.